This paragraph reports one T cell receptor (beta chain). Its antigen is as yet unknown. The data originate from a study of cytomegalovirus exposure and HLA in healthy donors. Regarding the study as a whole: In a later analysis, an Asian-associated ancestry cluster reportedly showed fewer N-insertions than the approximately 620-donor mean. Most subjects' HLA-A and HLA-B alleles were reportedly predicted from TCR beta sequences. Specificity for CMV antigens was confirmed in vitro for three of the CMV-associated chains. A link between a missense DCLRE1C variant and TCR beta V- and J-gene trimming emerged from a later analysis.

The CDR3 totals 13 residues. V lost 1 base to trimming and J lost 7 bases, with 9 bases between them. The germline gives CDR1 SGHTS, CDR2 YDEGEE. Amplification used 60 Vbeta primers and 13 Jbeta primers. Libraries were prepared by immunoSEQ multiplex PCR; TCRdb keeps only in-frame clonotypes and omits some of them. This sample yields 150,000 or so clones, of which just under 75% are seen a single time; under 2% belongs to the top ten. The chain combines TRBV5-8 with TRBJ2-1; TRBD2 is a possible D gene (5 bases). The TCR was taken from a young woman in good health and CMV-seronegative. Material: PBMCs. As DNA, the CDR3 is TGTGCCAGCAGCTTGATGAGGGTGAATGAGCAGTTCTTC. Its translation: CASSLMRVNEQFF.